These 6 T cell receptor beta chains were all obtained from the same sample, sequenced in a study of blood T cell repertoires in COVID-19. Profiling relied on immunoSEQ multiplex PCR, and the TCRdb table lists in-frame clones only, not all of them. The data contain about 190,000 clones, 65% to 80% of them singletons. The sequenced sample was peripheral blood. These receptors were taken from a woman aged 45-60 years with acute or convalescent COVID-19.

This clone was found a few times. The CDR3 spells CSVVQGSYSYEQYF. The CDR3 nucleotides read TGCAGCGTTGTTCAGGGCAGCTACTCCTACGAGCAGTACTTC. The chain carries TRBV29-1 and TRBJ2-7, with D possibly matching TRBD1 (5 bases). The CDR3 consists of 14 residues. CDR1 and CDR2 (germline): SQVTM, ANQGSEA. Trimming pared 4 bases from V and 0 bases from J, leaving 13 bases between.

The rearrangement joins TRBV19 to TRBJ2-2; 9 positions agree with TRBD2. Germline CDR1 reads LNHDA; CDR2 reads SQIVND (reference sequence). V shed 9 bases and J 4 bases; nucleotides not matched to a gene: 15. The CDR3 covers 17 residues. The CDR3 DNA sequence: TGTGCCAGCCGCGTGCTTGGGACTAGCCTTCTCACCGGGGAGCTGTTTTTT. This encodes CASRVLGTSLLTGELFF.

The chain couples TRBV5-6 to TRBJ2-3; 13 bases line up with TRBD2. Trimming cost V 0 bases and J 6 bases; bases outside gene matches: 1. The CDR3 length is 15 residues. In germline, CDR1 is SGHDT, CDR2 YYEEEE. CDR3 DNA: TGTGCCAGCAGCTTGGGGACTAGCGGGGGTGATACGCAGTATTTT. Protein: CASSLGTSGGDTQYF.

J is TRBJ2-2 and V is TRBV19; 15 bases map to TRBD2. This CDR3 has 19 amino acids. The V gene's germline CDR1 is LNHDA and CDR2 SQIVND (reference sequence). The V segment lost 6 bases and the J segment 4 bases; nucleotides outside the gene matches: 12. The CDR3 coding sequence is TGTGCCAGTAGGCCCTCCCCGGGACTAGCGGGAGGCGGCACCGGGGAGCTGTTTTTT. It translates to CASRPSPGLAGGGTGELFF. The complete variable domain, with remaining parts taken from reference TRBV19 and TRBJ2-2, reads DGGITQSPKYLFRKEGQNVTLSCEQNLNHDAMYWYRQDPGQGLRLIYYSQIVNDFQKGDIAEGYSVSREKKESFPLTVTSAQKNPTAFYLCASRPSPGLAGGGTGELFFGEGSRLTVL.

This chain uses TRBV5-4 with TRBJ1-1, with D possibly being TRBD1 (6 bases). The germline gives CDR1 SGHNT, CDR2 YYREEE (reference sequence). This CDR3 has 14 amino acids. The V gene lost 0 bases and the J gene lost 4 bases, with 10 bases spanning the gap. CDR3 protein: CASSLARGITEAFF. The DNA for the CDR3 is TGTGCCAGCAGCTTGGCCAGGGGTATCACTGAAGCTTTCTTT. Supplemented by reference TRBV5-4 and TRBJ1-1, the full variable domain reads ETGVTQSPTHLIKTRGQQVTLRCSSQSGHNTVSWYQQALGQGPQFIFQYYREEENGRGNFPPRFSGLQFPNYSSELNVNALELDDSALYLCASSLARGITEAFFGQGTRLTVV.

The J gene is TRBJ2-1, the V gene TRBV10-1, with D maybe TRBD2 (7 bases). V was shortened by 2 bases and J by 7 bases, with 12 bases between the two germline ends. The CDR3 runs 14 residues. Germline V gene data show CDR1 as WNHNN and CDR2 as SYGVQD (reference sequence). The CDR3 sequence: CASSEGGAINEQFF. The DNA of the CDR3 is TGCGCCAGCAGTGAGGGGGGGGCGATAAATGAGCAGTTCTTC.